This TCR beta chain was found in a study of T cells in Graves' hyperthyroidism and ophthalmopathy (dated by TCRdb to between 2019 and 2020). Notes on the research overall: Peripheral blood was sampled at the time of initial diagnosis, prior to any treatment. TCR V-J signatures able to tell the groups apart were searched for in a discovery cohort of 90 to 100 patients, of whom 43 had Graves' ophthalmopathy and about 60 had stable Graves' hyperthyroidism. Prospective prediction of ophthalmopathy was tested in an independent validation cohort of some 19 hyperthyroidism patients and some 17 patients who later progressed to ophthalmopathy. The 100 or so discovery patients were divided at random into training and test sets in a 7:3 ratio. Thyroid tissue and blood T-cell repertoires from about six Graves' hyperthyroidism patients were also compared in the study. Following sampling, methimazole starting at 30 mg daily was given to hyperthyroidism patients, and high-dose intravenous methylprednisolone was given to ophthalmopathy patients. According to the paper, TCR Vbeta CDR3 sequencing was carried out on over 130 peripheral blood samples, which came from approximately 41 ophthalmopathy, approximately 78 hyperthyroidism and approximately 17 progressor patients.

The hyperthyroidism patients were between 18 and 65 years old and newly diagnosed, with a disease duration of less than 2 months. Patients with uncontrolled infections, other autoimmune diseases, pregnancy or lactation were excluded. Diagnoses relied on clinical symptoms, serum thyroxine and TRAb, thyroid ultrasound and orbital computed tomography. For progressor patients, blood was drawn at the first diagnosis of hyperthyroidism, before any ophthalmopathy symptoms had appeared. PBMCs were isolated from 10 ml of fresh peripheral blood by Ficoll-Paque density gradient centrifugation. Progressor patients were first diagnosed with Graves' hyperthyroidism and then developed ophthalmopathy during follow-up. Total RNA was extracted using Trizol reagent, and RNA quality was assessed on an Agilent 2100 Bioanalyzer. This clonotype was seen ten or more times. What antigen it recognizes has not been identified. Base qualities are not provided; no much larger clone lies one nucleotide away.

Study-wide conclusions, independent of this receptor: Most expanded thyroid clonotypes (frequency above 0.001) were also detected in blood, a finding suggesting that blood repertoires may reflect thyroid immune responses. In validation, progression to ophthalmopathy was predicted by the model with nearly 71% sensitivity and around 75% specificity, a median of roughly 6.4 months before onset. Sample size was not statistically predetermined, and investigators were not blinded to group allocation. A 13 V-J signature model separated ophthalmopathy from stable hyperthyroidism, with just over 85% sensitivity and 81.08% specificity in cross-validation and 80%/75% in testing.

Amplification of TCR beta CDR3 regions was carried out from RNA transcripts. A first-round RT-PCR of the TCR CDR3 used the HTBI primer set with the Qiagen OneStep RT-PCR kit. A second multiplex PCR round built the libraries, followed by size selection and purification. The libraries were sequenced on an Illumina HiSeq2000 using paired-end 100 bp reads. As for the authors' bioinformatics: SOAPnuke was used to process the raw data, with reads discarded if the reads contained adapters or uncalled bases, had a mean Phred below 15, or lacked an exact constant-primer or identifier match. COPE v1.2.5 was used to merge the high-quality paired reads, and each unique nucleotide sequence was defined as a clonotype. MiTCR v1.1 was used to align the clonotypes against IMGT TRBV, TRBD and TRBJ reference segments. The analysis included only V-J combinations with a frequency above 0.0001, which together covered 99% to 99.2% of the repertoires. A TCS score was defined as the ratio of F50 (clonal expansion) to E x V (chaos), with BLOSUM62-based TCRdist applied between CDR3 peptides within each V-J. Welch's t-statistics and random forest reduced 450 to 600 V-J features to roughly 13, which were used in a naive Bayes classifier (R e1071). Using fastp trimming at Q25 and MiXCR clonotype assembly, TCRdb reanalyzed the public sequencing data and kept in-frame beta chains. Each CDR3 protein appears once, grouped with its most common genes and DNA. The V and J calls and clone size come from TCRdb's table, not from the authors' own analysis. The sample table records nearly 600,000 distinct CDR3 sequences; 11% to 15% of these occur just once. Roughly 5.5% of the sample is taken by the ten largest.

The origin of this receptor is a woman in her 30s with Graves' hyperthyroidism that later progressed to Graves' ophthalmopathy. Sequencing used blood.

The bases are TGTGCCAGCAGTTACTCCGCGACAGGCTTCAATCAGCCCCAGCATTTT. Its protein reads: CASSYSATGFNQPQHF. This chain is built from TRBV6-6 and TRBJ1-5; TRBD1 is perhaps the D gene, given 6 matching bases. The CDR3 has 16 amino acids, counting the end cysteine and phenylalanine. Kept here is only the CDR3 DNA, which spans 48 bases and is read in frame from base 1. The germline V gene (reference sequence) gives CDR1 as MNHNY and CDR2 as SVGAGI. V is cut by 0 bases and J by 3 bases, and the space between the germline ends is 12 bases.